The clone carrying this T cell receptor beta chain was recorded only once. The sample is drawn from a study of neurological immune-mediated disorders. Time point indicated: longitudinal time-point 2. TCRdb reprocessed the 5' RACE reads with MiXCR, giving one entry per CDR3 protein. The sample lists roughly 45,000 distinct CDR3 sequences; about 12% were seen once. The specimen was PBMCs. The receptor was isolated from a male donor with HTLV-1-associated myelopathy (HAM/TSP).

The CDR3 here is CASLGPNTEAFF. DNA of the CDR3: TGTGCCAGCTTGGGACCGAACACTGAAGCTTTCTTT. The rearrangement links TRBV5-6 to TRBJ1-1, with a weak D call TRBD1 (5 bases). Trimming left V 7 bases short and J 1 base short, with 8 bases between. Germline V gene lookup returns CDR1 SGHDT and CDR2 YYEEEE. The CDR3 is made up of 12 amino acids. The variable domain in full, completed from reference TRBV5-6 and TRBJ1-1, reads DAGVTQSPTHLIKTRGQQVTLRCSPKSGHDTVSWYQQALGQGPQFIFQYYEEEERQRGNFPDRFSGHQFPNYSSELNVNALLLGDSALYLCASLGPNTEAFFGQGTRLTVV.